These T cell receptor beta chains were read from a single sample in a study of blood T cell repertoires in COVID-19. Clones were read by immunoSEQ multiplex PCR, and TCRdb kept only the in-frame ones, dropping some. The data hold about 180,000 clones, with approximately 84% observed a single time. Specimen: peripheral blood. The source of these receptors is a human donor in a cohort sampled during active COVID-19. CDR3s include the opening cysteine and the closing phenylalanine or tryptophan. Fields, in order: J gene, D gene, V gene, clone size, CDR3 DNA, CDR3 protein. The D gene is left open where the match is weak. Some rows mark clone size as missing; the rest say once, few, many or name a class of expanded clone.

TRBJ2-5	-	TRBV19	-	TGTGCCAGTAGTCGGGGTAGGGAGACCCAGTACTTC	CASSRGRETQYF
TRBJ2-7	TRBD1	TRBV6-5	-	TGTGCCAGCAGAGTGGCAGGGGGTAACTACGAGCAGTACTTC	CASRVAGGNYEQYF
TRBJ2-1	-	TRBV5-1	-	TGCGCCAGCAGCCCCTCACCTAGCTCCTACAATGAGCAGTTCTTC	CASSPSPSSYNEQFF
TRBJ1-6	-	TRBV5-6	-	TGTGCCAGCAGCTTGTTCCGGGGGAGGACGAGCTCCTATAATTCACCCCTCCACTTT	CASSLFRGRTSSYNSPLHF
TRBJ1-2	-	TRBV19	few	TGTGCCAGCAGCCCCGGGGGGCGCGGCTACACCTTC	CASSPGGRGYTF
TRBJ1-5	-	TRBV19	-	TGTGCCAGTAGCAGGACAGACACCGGGCCCCAGCATTTT	CASSRTDTGPQHF
TRBJ1-5	-	TRBV7-8	many	TGTGCCAGCAGCCCTGGACAAGAAGATCAGCCCCAGCATTTT	CASSPGQEDQPQHF
TRBJ1-5	-	TRBV3-1/TRBV3-2	-	TGTGCCAGCAGCCAAAGGGGGCAGCCCCAGCATTTT	CASSQRGQPQHF
TRBJ2-1	-	TRBV2	-	TGTGCCAGCACCCTGGGCAGCAACAATGAGCAGTTCTTC	CASTLGSNNEQFF
TRBJ1-1	TRBD1	TRBV29-1	-	TGCAGCGTTGGTCGGGACAGGGGCCTCACTGAAGCTTTCTTT	CSVGRDRGLTEAFF
TRBJ1-2	TRBD1	TRBV9	-	TGTGCCAGCAGCGTAGGGCAGGGGGCGAATGAGGGCTACACCTTC	CASSVGQGANEGYTF
TRBJ2-7	-	TRBV14	-	TGTGCCAGCAGCCAAGACCTCGGGATCGAGCAGTACTTC	CASSQDLGIEQYF
TRBJ1-1	TRBD1	TRBV10-1	-	TGCGCCAGCAGTGAGTCAACAGGGGTTGGTGAAGCTTTCTTT	CASSESTGVGEAFF
TRBJ2-7	TRBD1	TRBV3-1/TRBV3-2	-	TGTGCCAGCAGCCAAACCGGGACAGAAACCTACGAGCAGTACTTC	CASSQTGTETYEQYF
TRBJ2-5	-	TRBV5-6	-	TGTGCCAGCAGCTTGGGTCGGGGACAAGAGACCCAGTACTTC	CASSLGRGQETQYF
TRBJ2-3	TRBD2	TRBV6-5	-	TGTGCCAGCCTAAGAGGGACGGGGGGAGAAGATACGCAGTATTTT	CASLRGTGGEDTQYF
TRBJ1-2	TRBD1	TRBV6-5	-	TGTGCCAGCAGTTACTACCAGGGGGCAAGCTATGGCTACACCTTC	CASSYYQGASYGYTF
TRBJ1-2	-	TRBV29-1	-	TGCAGCGTTGACGGCGACAGCTCATACTCCTATGGCTACACCTTC	CSVDGDSSYSYGYTF
TRBJ1-2	TRBD1	TRBV5-4	-	TGTGCCAGCAGCGAGGGACAGGCCGAGGGGTATGGCTACACCTTC	CASSEGQAEGYGYTF
TRBJ1-4	-	TRBV5-4	-	TGTGCCAGCAGCACTGGGGGAGGCAGGCTTAAGGAAAAACTGTTTTTT	CASSTGGGRLKEKLFF
TRBJ2-7	-	TRBV2	-	TGTGCCAGCAGTGGCGGACACTACTCGTCGTCCTACGAGCAGTACTTC	CASSGGHYSSSYEQYF
TRBJ2-7	TRBD1	TRBV18	-	TGTGCCAGCTCACCTGAAGGGACAGGGGCCTACGAGCAGTACTTC	CASSPEGTGAYEQYF
TRBJ2-7	TRBD2	TRBV9	once	TGTGCCAGCAACCCAGCGGGGGGGGCATACGAGCAGTACTTC	CASNPAGGAYEQYF
TRBJ1-6	TRBD1	TRBV13	-	TGTGCCAGCAGCTCAGCCGTCCCGGGACAGTATAGCTCCTATAATTCACCCCTCCACTTT	CASSSAVPGQYSSYNSPLHF
TRBJ1-1	TRBD1	TRBV10-3	-	TGTGCCATCGGTTCGCAGGGGGCACGCACTGAAGCTTTCTTT	CAIGSQGARTEAFF
TRBJ2-7	-	TRBV12-3/TRBV12-4	-	TGTGCCAGCAGTCCCCCCGGGGGGCAGGAGCAGTACTTC	CASSPPGGQEQYF
TRBJ2-1	TRBD2	TRBV7-2	once	TGTGCCAGCAGCTTAAGCGGGGCCCTTTACAATGAGCAGTTCTTC	CASSLSGALYNEQFF
TRBJ2-7	-	TRBV29-1	-	TGCAGCGTTGAATTAGGTGACAGGTTTGACGAGCAGTACTTC	CSVELGDRFDEQYF
TRBJ2-7	-	TRBV10-1	once	TGCGCCAGCAGTGATCCGTCGGGGGGCGACGAGCAGTACTTC	CASSDPSGGDEQYF
TRBJ1-3	TRBD1	TRBV6-5	-	TGTGCCAGCAGGCCCGACAGGGACTCTGGAAACACCATATATTTT	CASRPDRDSGNTIYF
TRBJ2-5	-	TRBV7-8	-	TGTGCCAGCAGCCAGGGGATTACAGGGAGTTTCGTAACCCAGTACTTC	CASSQGITGSFVTQYF
TRBJ2-2	TRBD2	TRBV9	-	TGTGCCAGCAGCCCTCCCGCTAGCGGCGCTACCGGGGAGCTGTTTTTT	CASSPPASGATGELFF
TRBJ2-2	TRBD2	TRBV9	-	TGTGCCAGCAGCCCGCTAGCGGGGACGAACACCGGGGAGCTGTTTTTT	CASSPLAGTNTGELFF
TRBJ1-2	TRBD1	TRBV6-5	-	TGTGCCAGCAGTTACCTTGGGACAGGGTACTATGGCTACACCTTC	CASSYLGTGYYGYTF
TRBJ2-7	TRBD1	TRBV5-1	-	TGCGCCAGCAGCTTGACAGGGGGACTCTACGAGCAGTACTTC	CASSLTGGLYEQYF
TRBJ2-7	TRBD2	TRBV12-3/TRBV12-4	-	TGTGCCAGCAGTTTGAGCGGGGGCTACGAGCAGTACTTC	CASSLSGGYEQYF
TRBJ1-1	-	TRBV29-1	-	TGCAGCGTTGAAGGGGGGCTGGGGAACACTGAAGCTTTCTTT	CSVEGGLGNTEAFF
TRBJ2-5	TRBD2	TRBV7-3	-	TGTGCCAGCAGCTTAGGGCAGCGGGGAGAGACCCAGTACTTC	CASSLGQRGETQYF
TRBJ1-1	-	TRBV5-4	-	TGTGCCAGCAGCTCCCGGACGGCCAGGGTGAACACTGAAGCTTTCTTT	CASSSRTARVNTEAFF
TRBJ1-2	TRBD1	TRBV9	-	TGTGCCAGCAGCATTAGGACAGGAGCTAACTATGGCTACACCTTC	CASSIRTGANYGYTF
TRBJ2-2	TRBD1	TRBV4-1	few	TGCGCCAGCAGCCAAGATGGGACAGGGAACACCGGGGAGCTGTTTTTT	CASSQDGTGNTGELFF
TRBJ2-7	TRBD2	TRBV3-1/TRBV3-2	-	TGTGCCAGCAGCCCCCCTAGCGGGGGGGCCCACGAGCAGTACTTC	CASSPPSGGAHEQYF
TRBJ1-2	-	TRBV5-6	-	TGTGCCAGCAGCTTGTGGCCCACTTTGAGGGGCTACACCTTC	CASSLWPTLRGYTF
TRBJ2-3	-	TRBV29-1	-	TGCAGCGGCGGGAGCACAGATACGCAGTATTTT	CSGGSTDTQYF
TRBJ2-7	TRBD1	TRBV7-8	-	TGTGCCAGCAGCGTGGGACAGGGGGCGTCCTACGAGCAGTACTTC	CASSVGQGASYEQYF
TRBJ1-4	TRBD1	TRBV3-1/TRBV3-2	-	TGTGCCAGCAGCCAAACAGGGGAAGGTGAAAAACTGTTTTTT	CASSQTGEGEKLFF
TRBJ2-1	TRBD2	TRBV3-1/TRBV3-2	-	TGTGCCAGCAGCCACCGGAGAGCGGGGGGGTACAATGAGCAGTTCTTC	CASSHRRAGGYNEQFF
TRBJ1-1	TRBD1	TRBV5-1	-	TGCGCCAGCAGCTTGGCCTCTGGGACAGGGTACAAAGGTGGAGCTTTCTTT	CASSLASGTGYKGGAFF
TRBJ1-1	-	TRBV6-1	-	TGTGCCAGCAGTGAAAGGTTCGGAGGTAGCAACACTGAAGCTTTCTTT	CASSERFGGSNTEAFF
TRBJ1-1	-	TRBV19	-	TGTGCCAGCTCTCCCCAGTGGAACACTGAAGCTTTCTTT	CASSPQWNTEAFF
TRBJ1-1	TRBD1	TRBV5-4	-	TGTGCCAGCAGCTTGCTGGGACAGGGGTGGGGCTTGAACACTGAAGCTTTCTTT	CASSLLGQGWGLNTEAFF
TRBJ1-2	-	TRBV6-1	-	TGTGCCAGCAGGGAAGTACTTGAGGGCGGCTACACCTTC	CASREVLEGGYTF
TRBJ1-3	-	TRBV9	-	TGTGCCAGCAGCGGAGTTCACTCTGGAAACACCATATATTTT	CASSGVHSGNTIYF